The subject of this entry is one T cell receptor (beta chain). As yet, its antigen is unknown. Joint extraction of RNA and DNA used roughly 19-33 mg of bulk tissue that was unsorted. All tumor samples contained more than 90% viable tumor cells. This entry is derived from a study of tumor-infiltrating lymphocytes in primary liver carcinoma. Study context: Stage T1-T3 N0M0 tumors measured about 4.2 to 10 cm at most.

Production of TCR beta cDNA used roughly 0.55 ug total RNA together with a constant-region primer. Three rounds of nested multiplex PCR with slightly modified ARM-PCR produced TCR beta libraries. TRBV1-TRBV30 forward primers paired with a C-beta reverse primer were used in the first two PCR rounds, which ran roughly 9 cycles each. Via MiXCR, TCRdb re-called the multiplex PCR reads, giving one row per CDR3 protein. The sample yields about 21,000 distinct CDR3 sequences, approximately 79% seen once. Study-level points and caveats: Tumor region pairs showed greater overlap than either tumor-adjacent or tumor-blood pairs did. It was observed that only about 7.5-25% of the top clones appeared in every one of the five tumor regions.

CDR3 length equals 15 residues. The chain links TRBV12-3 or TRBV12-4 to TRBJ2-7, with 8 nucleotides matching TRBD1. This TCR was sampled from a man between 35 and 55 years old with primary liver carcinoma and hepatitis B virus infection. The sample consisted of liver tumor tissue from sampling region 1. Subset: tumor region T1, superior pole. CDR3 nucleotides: TGTGTTAGCAGTATGGGAACAGGGGGGTCCTACGAGCAGTACTTC. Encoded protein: CVSSMGTGGSYEQYF.